These 24 T cell receptor beta chains were sequenced from one sample in a study of control samples from healthy donors and cancer patients (dated by TCRdb to the early 2020s). The library was built by means of the immunoSEQ multiplex PCR assay. The table comes from immuneACCESS by way of TCRdb, which keeps in-frame sequences with V and J called. Part of the clones is missing from these tables; in studies checked, under half for an unresolved V gene and the rest for unknown reasons. Counted in this sample were approximately 160,000 clones; approximately 94% of them appeared once. Of the sample, around 1.3% falls within the top ten clones. Sample: blood. The receptors come from a woman under 30 in good health.

The V gene is TRBV3-1 (or the pseudogene TRBV3-2), the J gene TRBJ2-6; TRBD1 might be the D (6 bases). Deletions cut 4 bases from V and 3 bases from J, with 10 bases between. The length of the CDR3 is 15 residues. The germline V gene has CDR1 LGHDT and CDR2 YNNKEL (reference sequence). CDR3 region: CASSLRGSGANVLTF. CDR3 nucleotide sequence: TGTGCCAGCAGCCTCAGGGGCAGTGGGGCCAACGTCCTGACTTTC.

The chain couples TRBV14 to TRBJ1-6; a weak D match, TRBD1 (5 bases). Germline CDR1 SGHDN, CDR2 FVKESK. The CDR3 runs to 19 residues. Trimming cost V 0 bases and J 8 bases, with 23 bases left between them. CDR3 in amino acids: CASSQDGGTGTSRDSPLHF. CDR3 in DNA: TGTGCCAGCAGCCAAGATGGGGGAACGGGGACCTCGCGCGATTCACCCCTCCACTTT.

The chain combines TRBV5-6 with TRBJ1-2; the D gene is possibly TRBD1 (5 bases). Trimming cost V 4 bases and J 3 bases, with 16 bases left between them. The germline V gene has CDR1 SGHDT and CDR2 YYEEEE. The CDR3 contains 15 residues. CDR3 sequence reads: CASSQDTANYYGYTF. As DNA, the CDR3 is TGTGCCAGCAGCCAGGACACTGCGAATTACTATGGCTACACCTTC.

The chain uses TRBV6-5 and TRBJ1-2; no reliable D call. CDR3 length: 14 residues. Trimming removed 5 bases from V and 0 bases from J, with 10 bases in between. Germline V gene data show CDR1 as MNHEY and CDR2 as SVGAGI. For the CDR3, the DNA is TGTGCCAGCAGTAGAAAAATTGCTAACTATGGCTACACCTTC. Translating it yields CASSRKIANYGYTF.

The chain carries TRBV24-1 and TRBJ2-2, with D tentatively TRBD1 (5 bases). The CDR3 spans 15 residues. Deletions cut 7 bases from V and 6 bases from J, with 17 bases between. Per germline, CDR1 KGHDR and CDR2 SFDVKD. The CDR3 sequence: CATRAPQGGPGELFF. The CDR3 region has the DNA TGTGCCACCAGAGCCCCGCAGGGCGGACCCGGGGAGCTGTTTTTT.

V gene TRBV7-2 combines with J gene TRBJ1-5, with a tentative D call TRBD1 (5 bases). The CDR3 is 16 amino acids. Germline V CDR1 and CDR2: SGHTA, FQGNSA. V lost 4 bases, J lost 0 bases, and 13 bases lay in between. Written as DNA, the CDR3 is TGTGCCAGCAGCTCCGTGGGACTGTATAGCAATCAGCCCCAGCATTTT. It yields the protein CASSSVGLYSNQPQHF.

This sequence joins TRBV4-2 and TRBJ1-2, with D perhaps matching TRBD1 (6 bases). This CDR3 is 15 amino acids long. The V end was cut by 1 base, the J end by 4 bases, with 13 bases between. Germline values: CDR1 LGHNA, CDR2 YNFKEQ. The CDR3 DNA follows: TGTGCCAGCAGCCAAGTTGTGAGGGGGACCTATGGCTACACCTTC. Its protein is CASSQVVRGTYGYTF.

The V gene is TRBV28, the J gene TRBJ2-1; 13 positions agree with TRBD2. CDR1 is MDHEN, CDR2 SYDVKM, per germline. CDR3 length: 15 residues. V lost 8 bases, J lost 5 bases, and 6 bases stayed unmatched. DNA for the CDR3: TGTGCCAGCCGTCGGACTAGCGGGAGCAACAATGAGCAGTTCTTC. It encodes CASRRTSGSNNEQFF.

This chain links TRBV7-6 with TRBJ2-3; 8 positions match TRBD2. This CDR3 spans 17 amino acids. Germline assignment: CDR1 SGHVS and CDR2 FNYEAQ. J was trimmed by 1 base and V by 5 bases; bases with no gene match: 11. In DNA, the CDR3 is TGTGCCAGCAGCGCCCGGGGGAGCGGGGGCCGCACAGATACGCAGTATTTT. It translates to CASSARGSGGRTDTQYF.

This chain uses TRBV19 with TRBJ2-7; TRBD2 agrees at 7 bases. V shed 7 bases and J 6 bases; nucleotides not matched to a gene: 9. The CDR3 is made up of 13 amino acids. Germline V gives CDR1 LNHDA, CDR2 SQIVND (reference sequence). The DNA of the CDR3 is TGTGCCAGTAAAGGTGGGGGGGATATCGAGCAGTACTTC. This translates into CASKGGGDIEQYF.

The V gene is TRBV7-2, the J gene TRBJ2-1, with unresolved D. Germline CDR1 and CDR2: SGHTA and FQGNSA. Trimming stripped 4 bases from V and 16 bases from J, with 20 bases between. This CDR3 is 13 amino acids long. DNA of the CDR3: TGTGCCAGCAGCTCAGAGTTAGGCCGGCTCGCTTTCTTC. Residues: CASSSELGRLAFF.

The rearrangement links TRBV20-1 to TRBJ1-2, with 9 bases aligning to TRBD1. The CDR3 extends over 14 amino acids. Trimming at V came to 3 bases and at J to 8 bases, leaving 10 bases not matched to a gene. CDR1 is DFQATT, CDR2 SNEGSKA, per germline (reference sequence). The chain's CDR3 is CSASETGGAGGYTF. Here the CDR3 DNA reads TGCAGTGCTAGTGAAACAGGGGGCGCTGGGGGCTACACCTTC.

The genes are TRBV25-1 and TRBJ1-2, with 7 bases fitting TRBD1. Trimming cost V 3 bases and J 6 bases; bases outside gene matches: 7. The CDR3 runs to 14 residues. Germline V gives CDR1 MGHDK, CDR2 SYGVNS. CDR3 sequence reads: CASSDPRGGDGYTF. The CDR3, as DNA: TGTGCCAGCAGTGATCCCAGGGGGGGGGATGGCTACACCTTC.

The chain employs TRBV6-5 and TRBJ1-2, with 10 bases lining up with TRBD1. CDR1 is MNHEY and CDR2 is SVGAGI in the germline V gene. The junction had 4 bases not matched to a gene; V was cut back by 6 bases and J by 6 bases. This CDR3 is built from 13 residues. For the CDR3, the DNA is TGTGCCAGCAGGCCGGGACAGGGGAATGGCTACACCTTC. Translated, it gives CASRPGQGNGYTF.

The chain links TRBV4-1 to TRBJ1-2, with D possibly matching TRBD1 (6 bases). Trimming cost V 1 base and J 8 bases, with 14 bases left between them. The germline gives CDR1 MGHRA, CDR2 YSYEKL. The CDR3 is 14 amino acids. The CDR3 region is CASSQVGGARGYTF. CDR3 DNA: TGCGCCAGCAGCCAAGTTGGGGGGGCGCGAGGCTACACCTTC.

V usage is TRBV7-2 and J usage is TRBJ2-1; 9 bases map to TRBD2. Per the germline V gene, CDR1 is SGHTA and CDR2 is FQGNSA. The CDR3 runs 15 residues. V shed 3 bases, J shed 3 bases, and the junction held 3 bases outside the gene matches. Here the CDR3 reads CASSFGSGSYNEQFF. In nucleotides, the CDR3 is TGTGCCAGCAGCTTCGGTAGCGGGAGCTACAATGAGCAGTTCTTC.

V gene TRBV28 combines with J gene TRBJ1-2; tentatively, D is TRBD1 (5 bases). Trimming removed 2 bases at V and 4 bases at J, with 8 bases between. Germline lookup yields CDR1 MDHEN and CDR2 SYDVKM. The CDR3 length is 13 residues. The CDR3 nucleotides are TGTGCCAGCAGTTTAGGGGGGATCTATGGCTACACCTTC. The encoded protein is CASSLGGIYGYTF.

This chain joins TRBV4-1 and TRBJ1-6; 7 positions match TRBD1. Germline CDR1 reads MGHRA; CDR2 reads YSYEKL. Trimming at V came to 4 bases and at J to 5 bases, leaving 11 bases not matched to a gene. This CDR3 spans 17 amino acids. This chain's CDR3 is CASSRAGSTGNNSPLHF. CDR3 nucleotides: TGCGCCAGCAGCCGAGCAGGCTCGACAGGGAATAATTCACCCCTCCACTTT.

The chain has TRBV2 and TRBJ1-5, with a tentative D call TRBD1 (6 bases). The V gene's germline CDR1 is SNHLY and CDR2 FYNNEI. Trimming pared 6 bases from V and 6 bases from J, leaving 15 bases between. This CDR3 is built from 14 residues. The CDR3 is CASSPGGGVQPQHF. The CDR3 DNA follows: TGTGCCAGCAGCCCCGGGGGGGGCGTTCAGCCCCAGCATTTT. The full variable domain, in which reference TRBV2 and TRBJ1-5 provide the parts outside the CDR3, is EPEVTQTPSHQVTQMGQEVILRCVPISNHLYFYWYRQILGQKVEFLVSFYNNEISEKSEIFDDQFSVERPDGSNFTLKIRSTKLEDSAMYFCASSPGGGVQPQHFGDGTRLSIL.

CDR3 protein: CASSRGLGTLGATNEKLFF. CDR3 nucleotides: TGTGCCAGCAGTAGAGGGTTAGGCACCCTCGGTGCAACTAATGAAAAACTGTTTTTT. The chain uses TRBV2 and TRBJ1-4; D remains unclear. The CDR3 runs to 19 residues. The germline V and J ends were trimmed by 5 bases and 0 bases, with 22 bases remaining between them. Germline loops: CDR1 SNHLY, CDR2 FYNNEI.

V gene TRBV13 combines with J gene TRBJ2-1, with 10 positions matching TRBD2. Germline values: CDR1 PRHDT, CDR2 FYEKMQ (reference sequence). The CDR3 is 16 amino acids. The junction had 12 bases not matched to a gene; V was cut back by 5 bases and J by 8 bases. The CDR3 coding sequence is TGTGCCAGCAGCCTACGAGCGGGAGGGTACCCCGATGAGCAGTTCTTC. Its translation is CASSLRAGGYPDEQFF. The full variable domain, with the rest looked up from reference TRBV13 and TRBJ2-1, is AAGVIQSPRHLIKEKRETATLKCYPIPRHDTVYWYQQGPGQDPQFLISFYEKMQSDKGSIPDRFSAQQFSDYHSELNMSSLELGDSALYFCASSLRAGGYPDEQFFGPGTRLTVL.

The sample holds one count of this clone. The chain recombines TRBV6-5 with TRBJ2-2; TRBD1 matches at 7 bases. CDR1 is MNHEY, CDR2 SVGAGI, per germline. The CDR3 length is 15 residues. V dropped 4 bases and J dropped 2; count of bases not matched to a gene: 4. CDR3 amino acids: CASSWDRLNTGELFF. CDR3 bases: TGTGCCAGCAGTTGGGACAGATTAAACACCGGGGAGCTGTTTTTT.

The V gene is TRBV3-1 (or the pseudogene TRBV3-2), the J gene TRBJ1-2, with TRBD1 as a possible D gene (6 bases). The V end was cut by 2 bases, the J end by 2 bases, with 12 bases between. CDR1 is LGHDT and CDR2 is YNNKEL in the germline V gene (reference sequence). The CDR3 totals 15 residues. DNA for the CDR3: TGTGCCAGCAGCCAAACGGCAGGGGCGAACTATGGCTACACCTTC. Translation: CASSQTAGANYGYTF.

CDR3 bases: TGTGCCAGCAGCCCCTCCAGGGGTGGGGAAAAACTGTTTTTT. Protein: CASSPSRGGEKLFF. The chain employs TRBV11-2 and TRBJ1-4, with a tentative D call TRBD1 (6 bases). Trimming took 5 bases from V and 8 from J, leaving 15 bases between them. Germline CDR1 SGHAT, CDR2 FQNNGV. This CDR3 has 14 residues.